These T cell receptor beta chains were read from a single sample in a study of shared clonotypes between healthy human individuals. Sequencing used immunoSEQ multiplex PCR; TCRdb keeps in-frame clones, though not all of them. The data show about 1.4 million clones, around 97% seen once. Sequencing used naive CD4+ T cells sorted from blood. Every receptor here comes from a man aged 25 to 45 in good health. CDR3s include the opening cysteine and the closing phenylalanine or tryptophan. D genes are given only for firm matches.

d_call: TRBD2
v_call: TRBV5-1
j_call: TRBJ2-5
cdr3_nt: TGCGCCAGCAGCTTGACTGCTAGCGGGAGTGGTGTGGAGACCCAGTACTTC
cdr3_aa: CASSLTASGSGVETQYF

d_call: TRBD2
v_call: TRBV6-6
j_call: TRBJ2-7
cdr3_nt: TGTGCCAGCAGTTCTCTAGCGGGAAAATACGAGCAGTACTTC
cdr3_aa: CASSSLAGKYEQYF

d_call: .
v_call: TRBV6-1
j_call: TRBJ2-7
cdr3_nt: TGTGCCAGCAGTGAAATTATATGGGTCACGTCAGGCGAGCAGTACTTC
cdr3_aa: CASSEIIWVTSGEQYF

d_call: .
v_call: TRBV5-1
j_call: TRBJ2-3
cdr3_nt: TGCGCCAGCAAACGGGACACAGATACGCAGTATTTT
cdr3_aa: CASKRDTDTQYF

d_call: .
v_call: TRBV4-2
j_call: TRBJ2-7
cdr3_nt: TGTGCCAGCAGCCAAGATCGGGGAAGAGGTTACGAGCAGTACTTC
cdr3_aa: CASSQDRGRGYEQYF

d_call: TRBD1
v_call: TRBV11-2
j_call: TRBJ2-2
cdr3_nt: TGTGCCAGCAGCTTTTCTAGGGGGCGATTTCCCGGGGAGCTGTTTTTT
cdr3_aa: CASSFSRGRFPGELFF

d_call: TRBD2
v_call: TRBV10-2
j_call: TRBJ2-3
cdr3_nt: TGCGCCAGCAGTGACGGGGGAGCGGGGACTAGCGGGAGGGGAAACACAGATACGCAGTATTTT
cdr3_aa: CASSDGGAGTSGRGNTDTQYF

d_call: TRBD2
v_call: TRBV29-1
j_call: TRBJ2-1
cdr3_nt: TGCAGCGTCAAGACTAGCGGGACGTACAATGAGCAGTTCTTC
cdr3_aa: CSVKTSGTYNEQFF

d_call: .
v_call: TRBV29-1
j_call: TRBJ2-7
cdr3_nt: TGCAGCGTTGGTTCTGGACAGAGTATGGGCGAGCAGTACTTC
cdr3_aa: CSVGSGQSMGEQYF

d_call: TRBD1
v_call: TRBV11-2
j_call: TRBJ2-7
cdr3_nt: TGTGCCAGCAGCCAAGACAGGGCCTGGGACGAGCAGTACTTC
cdr3_aa: CASSQDRAWDEQYF

d_call: .
v_call: TRBV27
j_call: TRBJ2-3
cdr3_nt: TGTGCCAGCAGTATCCGAGAGGGAAGGAGCACAGATACGCAGTATTTT
cdr3_aa: CASSIREGRSTDTQYF

d_call: TRBD1
v_call: TRBV28
j_call: TRBJ1-5
cdr3_nt: TGTGCCAGCAGTACAGGACAGGGGATAAGTCAGCCCCAGCATTTT
cdr3_aa: CASSTGQGISQPQHF

d_call: TRBD2
v_call: TRBV7-8
j_call: TRBJ2-5
cdr3_nt: TGTGCCAGCAGCTTAGCGCAGAGACTAGCCGACCCATGGAGAGAGACCCAGTACTTC
cdr3_aa: CASSLAQRLADPWRETQYF

d_call: .
v_call: TRBV5-1
j_call: TRBJ1-5
cdr3_nt: TGCGCCAGCAGCTTGGGGATAGGCAATCAGCCCCAGCATTTT
cdr3_aa: CASSLGIGNQPQHF

d_call: .
v_call: TRBV5-4
j_call: TRBJ2-1
cdr3_nt: TGTGCCAGCAGCCTACCCGGGGGCGGTGAGCAGTTCTTC
cdr3_aa: CASSLPGGGEQFF

d_call: .
v_call: TRBV5-1
j_call: TRBJ1-1
cdr3_nt: TGCGCCAGCAGCTTGGCCGGGGACACTGAAGCTTTCTTT
cdr3_aa: CASSLAGDTEAFF

d_call: .
v_call: TRBV5-1
j_call: TRBJ2-3
cdr3_nt: TGCGCCAGCAGCTTGGCACAGGGACTCACAGATACGCAGTATTTT
cdr3_aa: CASSLAQGLTDTQYF

d_call: .
v_call: TRBV9
j_call: TRBJ2-1
cdr3_nt: TGTGCCAGCAGCGTAGCCGGTAATGAGCAGTTCTTC
cdr3_aa: CASSVAGNEQFF

d_call: .
v_call: TRBV19
j_call: TRBJ1-1
cdr3_nt: TGTGCCAGTAGAATGGGGAGCGTGAACACTGAAGCTTTCTTT
cdr3_aa: CASRMGSVNTEAFF

d_call: TRBD1
v_call: TRBV4-1
j_call: TRBJ2-1
cdr3_nt: TGCGCCAGCAGCCGGACAGGGCCCTACAATGAGCAGTTCTTC
cdr3_aa: CASSRTGPYNEQFF

d_call: TRBD2
v_call: TRBV7-3
j_call: TRBJ2-1
cdr3_nt: TGTGCCAGCAGCTCCCCCGCTAGCGGCAATGAGCAGTTCTTC
cdr3_aa: CASSSPASGNEQFF

d_call: .
v_call: TRBV6-1
j_call: TRBJ2-1
cdr3_nt: TGTGCCAGCAGAGTCGCGGTTTACAATGAGCAGTTCTTC
cdr3_aa: CASRVAVYNEQFF

d_call: .
v_call: TRBV5-1
j_call: TRBJ2-3
cdr3_nt: TGCGCCAGCAGCTCAAGACAGCAACCAAGCACAGATACGCAGTATTTT
cdr3_aa: CASSSRQQPSTDTQYF

d_call: .
v_call: TRBV19
j_call: TRBJ1-5
cdr3_nt: TGTGCCAGTAGTACGAGGGACCAGCCCCAGCATTTT
cdr3_aa: CASSTRDQPQHF

d_call: .
v_call: TRBV19
j_call: TRBJ2-7
cdr3_nt: TGTGCCAGTAGTATCGAGGCAGGGGTAAACTACGAGCAGTACTTC
cdr3_aa: CASSIEAGVNYEQYF